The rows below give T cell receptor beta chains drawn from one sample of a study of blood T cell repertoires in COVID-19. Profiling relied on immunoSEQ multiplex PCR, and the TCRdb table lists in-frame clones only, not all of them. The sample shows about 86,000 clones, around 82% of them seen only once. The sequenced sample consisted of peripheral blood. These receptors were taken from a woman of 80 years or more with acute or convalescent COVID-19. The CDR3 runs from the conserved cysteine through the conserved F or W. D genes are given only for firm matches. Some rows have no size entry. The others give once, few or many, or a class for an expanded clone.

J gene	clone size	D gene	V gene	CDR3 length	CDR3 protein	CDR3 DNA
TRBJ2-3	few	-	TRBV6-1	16	CASSDGTGSWTDTQYF	TGTGCCAGCAGTGATGGCACAGGGAGTTGGACAGATACGCAGTATTTT
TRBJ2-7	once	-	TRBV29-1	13	CSSRTENSYEQYF	TGCAGCAGCAGGACAGAGAACTCCTACGAGCAGTACTTC
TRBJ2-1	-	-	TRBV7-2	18	CASSLIQGGVYYGNEQFF	TGTGCCAGCAGCTTAATACAGGGGGGGGTGTACTACGGCAATGAGCAGTTCTTC
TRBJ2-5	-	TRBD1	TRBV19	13	CASRDRGVETQYF	TGTGCCAGTAGGGACAGGGGGGTGGAGACCCAGTACTTC
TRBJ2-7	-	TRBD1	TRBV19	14	CASSFRTGDLEQYF	TGTGCCAGTAGTTTTCGGACAGGGGATCTCGAGCAGTACTTC
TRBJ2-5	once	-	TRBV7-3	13	CASSWGGRETQYF	TGTGCCAGCAGCTGGGGGGGCCGCGAGACCCAGTACTTC
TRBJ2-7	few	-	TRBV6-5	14	CASSYSANAYEQYF	TGTGCCAGCAGTTACAGCGCAAATGCCTACGAGCAGTACTTC
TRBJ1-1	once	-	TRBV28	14	CASSLSVQGPPAFF	TGTGCCAGCAGTTTATCGGTTCAGGGGCCGCCGGCTTTCTTT
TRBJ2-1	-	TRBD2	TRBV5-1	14	CASSQTGTRDEQFF	TGCGCCAGCAGCCAAACCGGGACTAGAGATGAGCAGTTCTTC
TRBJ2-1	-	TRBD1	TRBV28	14	CASSHDRGYDEQFF	TGTGCCAGCAGTCACGACAGGGGCTACGATGAGCAGTTCTTC
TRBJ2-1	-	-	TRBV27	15	CASRPWGGGPNEQFF	TGTGCCAGCAGACCTTGGGGAGGGGGGCCCAATGAGCAGTTCTTC
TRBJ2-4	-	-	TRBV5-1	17	CASSLGYAGNVKNIQYF	TGCGCCAGCAGCTTGGGGTATGCGGGAAATGTCAAAAACATTCAGTACTTC
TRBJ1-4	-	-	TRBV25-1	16	CASSEGRGRANEKLFF	TGTGCCAGCAGTGAGGGGAGGGGTAGAGCTAATGAAAAACTGTTTTTT
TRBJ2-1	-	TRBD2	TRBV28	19	CASSAPGLAGGSSYNEQFF	TGTGCCAGCAGTGCCCCGGGACTAGCGGGAGGGAGCTCCTACAATGAGCAGTTCTTC
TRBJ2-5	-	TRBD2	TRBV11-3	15	CASSLGSSGQETQYF	TGTGCCAGCAGCTTAGGATCTAGCGGCCAAGAGACCCAGTACTTC
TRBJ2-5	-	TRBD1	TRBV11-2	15	CASSLGTGAGETQYF	TGTGCCAGCAGCTTAGGGACAGGGGCAGGGGAGACCCAGTACTTC
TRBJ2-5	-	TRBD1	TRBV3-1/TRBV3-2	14	CASSRDRVKETQYF	TGTGCCAGCAGCCGGGACAGGGTTAAAGAGACCCAGTACTTC
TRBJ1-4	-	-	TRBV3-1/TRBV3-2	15	CASSQPGRGGEKLFF	TGTGCCAGCAGCCAACCGGGGAGGGGAGGTGAAAAACTGTTTTTT
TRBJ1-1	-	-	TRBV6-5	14	CASSLLTMNTEAFF	TGTGCCAGCAGTTTACTTACGATGAACACTGAAGCTTTCTTT
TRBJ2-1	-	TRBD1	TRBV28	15	CATDPAGQGSNEQFF	TGTGCCACCGACCCGGCCGGACAGGGTTCCAATGAGCAGTTCTTC
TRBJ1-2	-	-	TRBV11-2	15	CASSPPVGSNYGYTF	TGTGCCAGCAGCCCCCCAGTGGGTAGCAACTATGGCTACACCTTC
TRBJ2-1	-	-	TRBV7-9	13	CASSLVRGDEQFF	TGTGCCAGCAGCTTAGTTAGGGGTGATGAGCAGTTCTTC
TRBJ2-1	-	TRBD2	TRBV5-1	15	CASSSSSGSLGEQFF	TGCGCCAGCAGCTCCTCTAGCGGGAGTCTCGGTGAGCAGTTCTTC
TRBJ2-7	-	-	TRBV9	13	CSSSRAGTGEQYF	TGTTCGAGCTCCCGGGCAGGGACTGGAGAGCAGTACTTC
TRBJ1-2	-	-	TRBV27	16	CASSLLGGNRLYGYTF	TGTGCCAGCAGTTTATTGGGGGGGAACCGTCTCTATGGCTACACCTTC
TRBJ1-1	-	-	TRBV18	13	CASSPESSSEAFF	TGTGCCAGCTCACCGGAAAGCTCTAGTGAAGCTTTCTTT
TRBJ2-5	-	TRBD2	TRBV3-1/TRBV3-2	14	CASSQVVSGGTQYF	TGTGCCAGCAGCCAAGTAGTCAGCGGGGGAACCCAGTACTTC